These T cell receptor beta chains were read from a single sample in a study of blood T cell repertoires in COVID-19. TCRdb's copy holds only in-frame clones and misses some; the assay was immunoSEQ multiplex PCR. The sample contains roughly 110,000 clones, about two thirds of which appear only once. Sequenced sample: peripheral blood. The receptors were gathered from a human donor with acute or convalescent COVID-19. The donor label of this sample is uncertain. The CDR3 runs from the conserved cysteine through the conserved F or W. A D gene is named only where the DNA matches it firmly. Size values are once, few and many counts, or a class for expanded clones, and some rows have none.

clone_size j_call d_call v_call cdr3_nt cdr3_aa
once TRBJ2-1 TRBD2 TRBV7-9 TGTGCCAGCAGCTCACCTCACGGGGGGGTATACAATGAGCAGTTCTTC CASSSPHGGVYNEQFF
- TRBJ2-1 TRBD1 TRBV5-8 TGTGCCAGCAGAGCCGCCGTGTCGACAGGGCGAACTAATCGGTTCTTC CASRAAVSTGRTNRFF
- TRBJ1-2 TRBD1 TRBV28 TGTGCCAGCAGTTCTTATAGGGACAGCCTGACCTATGGCTACACCTTC CASSSYRDSLTYGYTF
- TRBJ2-3 TRBD2 TRBV10-3 TGTGCCATCAGTGAGGGGGGGGTTTTCACAGATACGCAGTATTTT CAISEGGVFTDTQYF
- TRBJ2-3 - TRBV7-8 TGTGCCAGCAGCTTAGTCGCGGGGACAGATACGCAGTATTTT CASSLVAGTDTQYF
many TRBJ2-5 - TRBV18 TGTGCCAGCTCCCCCTGGAGGGAACAAGAGACCCAGTACTTC CASSPWREQETQYF
- TRBJ2-3 TRBD2 TRBV5-6 TGTGCCAGCAGGCTAGCGGGGGGTACAGATACGCAGTATTTT CASRLAGGTDTQYF
- TRBJ2-5 TRBD2 TRBV11-2 TGTGCCAGCAGCTACTCTGATAGCGGGGGCGGGAAGACCCAGTACTTC CASSYSDSGGGKTQYF
- TRBJ2-3 - TRBV11-2 TGTGCCAGCAGCTTGCGCATTGGACAGCCCACAGATACGCAGTATTTT CASSLRIGQPTDTQYF
- TRBJ2-2 - TRBV5-1 TGCGCCAGCAGCTTGGGACACGTGAACACCGGGGAGCTGTTTTTT CASSLGHVNTGELFF
- TRBJ2-7 - TRBV30 TGTGCCTGGAATCGGGGTAAAGCCTACGAGCAGTACTTC CAWNRGKAYEQYF
- TRBJ1-1 - TRBV7-9 TGTGCCAGCAGCTTAGCCGGGGGGAAGAACACTGAAGCTTTCTTT CASSLAGGKNTEAFF
- TRBJ2-5 - TRBV11-2 TGTGCCAGCACCCCCTACGGGGGACAAGAGACCCAGTACTTC CASTPYGGQETQYF
- TRBJ1-1 - TRBV7-9 TGTGCCAGCACTGTGATTCGACAGAACACTGAAGCTTTCTTT CASTVIRQNTEAFF
- TRBJ2-6 - TRBV29-1 TGCAGCGTTGGGCCGTTCTCTGGGGCCAACGTCCTGACTTTC CSVGPFSGANVLTF
once TRBJ1-3 - TRBV7-7 TGTGCCAGCAGCTTAGCTGGCGGAAACACCATATATTTT CASSLAGGNTIYF
- TRBJ1-6 - TRBV27 TGTGCCAGCAGCCCAACGGACAGTACAAATTCACCCCTCCACTTT CASSPTDSTNSPLHF
- TRBJ1-6 - TRBV18 TGTGCCAGCTCACCTACAGGCCTCTCCTATAATTCACCCCTCCACTTT CASSPTGLSYNSPLHF
once TRBJ2-2 - TRBV19 TGTGCCAGTAGTATAGCCTCCCACTACAACACCGGGGAGCTGTTTTTT CASSIASHYNTGELFF
- TRBJ2-1 TRBD1 TRBV24-1 TGTGCCACCAGTGATTCGCAGGGGGTGGGACAGGGATCCAATGAGCAGTTCTTC CATSDSQGVGQGSNEQFF
- TRBJ1-5 - TRBV6-1 TGTGCCAGCAGTGCTCTGGCAGGGGAAAGCAATCAGCCCCAGCATTTT CASSALAGESNQPQHF
- TRBJ1-2 TRBD1 TRBV4-1 TGCGCCAGCAGCCAAGAACAGGGGAGCTATGGCTACACCTTC CASSQEQGSYGYTF
- TRBJ2-1 TRBD2 TRBV9 TGTGCCAGCAGCGTAGACACTAGCGGGGGAAATGAGCAGTTCTTC CASSVDTSGGNEQFF
- TRBJ1-1 TRBD1 TRBV7-3 TGTGCCAGCAGCCCACAGGGGGGCGACACTGAAGCTTTCTTT CASSPQGGDTEAFF
once TRBJ2-7 - TRBV4-1 TGCGCCAGCAGCCAAAGGGGAACCTACGAGCAGTACTTC CASSQRGTYEQYF
few TRBJ1-2 TRBD1 TRBV28 TGTGCCAGCAGAGAATCCGGGACAGCGAACTATGGCTACACCTTC CASRESGTANYGYTF
- TRBJ2-1 TRBD1 TRBV7-3 TGTGCCAGCAGCTTATTTAAACAGGGGGCCGATGAGCAGTTCTTC CASSLFKQGADEQFF
once TRBJ2-3 TRBD1 TRBV19 TGTGCCAGTAGTATTCAGGGGGCAGATACGCAGTATTTT CASSIQGADTQYF
- TRBJ2-2 TRBD2 TRBV5-8 TGTGCCAGCAGCTTCTTTAGCGGGAGAGCAACCGGGGAGCTGTTTTTT CASSFFSGRATGELFF
- TRBJ1-2 TRBD1 TRBV18 TGTGCCAGCTCATCGGACAGGGAGTATGGCTACACCTTC CASSSDREYGYTF
- TRBJ1-2 - TRBV2 TGTGCCAGCAGCTACAGCTATGGCTACACCTTC CASSYSYGYTF
- TRBJ2-2 - TRBV6-1 TGTGCCAGCAGTGAAGCTCGGGTCACCGGGGAGCTGTTTTTT CASSEARVTGELFF
- TRBJ2-7 TRBD1 TRBV28 TGTGCCAGCAGTCTGGACAGGGCCAACGAGCAGTACTTC CASSLDRANEQYF
- TRBJ1-4 - TRBV5-1 TGCGCCAGCGGTATTTGGGGCGTTGAAAAACTGTTTTTT CASGIWGVEKLFF
- TRBJ2-3 TRBD1 TRBV3-1/TRBV3-2 TGTGCCAGCAGCCAAGATCTTGGACAGGGGGCAGATACGCAGTATTTT CASSQDLGQGADTQYF
- TRBJ1-5 - TRBV18 TGTGCCAGCTCACCTTCGGAGGGTAGCAATCAGCCCCAGCATTTT CASSPSEGSNQPQHF
- TRBJ2-2 TRBD2 TRBV7-6 TGTGCCAGCAGCTCGCTAGCGGGGGAAAACACCGGGGAGCTGTTTTTT CASSSLAGENTGELFF
once TRBJ1-3 - TRBV4-1 TGCGCCAGCAGCCTGCAGGGTGGTGGAAACACCATATATTTT CASSLQGGGNTIYF
- TRBJ1-2 TRBD1 TRBV18 TGTGCCAGCTCACTCTCGGACAGGGGGCATGGCTACACCTTC CASSLSDRGHGYTF
- TRBJ1-4 TRBD1 TRBV27 TGTGCCAGCAGTCGCCGACAGGGCACTAATGAAAAACTGTTTTTT CASSRRQGTNEKLFF
- TRBJ2-1 TRBD2 TRBV7-9 TGTGCCGGAGAAAAATTGCGGGGGACCCCGTTATCCAGTCGGCAGTTCTTC CAGEKLRGTPLSSRQFF
- TRBJ2-2 - TRBV11-2 TGTGCCAGCAGTTTCCCGGACTCCCGGGGAACCGGGGAGCTGTTTTTT CASSFPDSRGTGELFF
- TRBJ1-3 - TRBV3-1/TRBV3-2 TGTGCCAGCAGCCAAGAAGCCCGCTTTGGAAACACCATATATTTT CASSQEARFGNTIYF
- TRBJ2-7 - TRBV18 TGTGCCAGCTCACCTTATACATCTTACGAGCAGTACTTC CASSPYTSYEQYF
- TRBJ2-2 - TRBV5-6 TGTGCCAGCAGCCCGACCCGCAGGCTCACGAACACCGGGGAGCTGTTTTTT CASSPTRRLTNTGELFF
- TRBJ1-5 - TRBV6-1 TGTGCCAGCAGTGAAGCCTGGCAGGGCACTCAGCCCCAGCATTTT CASSEAWQGTQPQHF
many TRBJ2-5 TRBD1 TRBV14 TGTGCCAGCAGCCGGGGGACAGGGCCCCAAGAGACCCAGTACTTC CASSRGTGPQETQYF
few TRBJ2-7 - TRBV5-6 TGTGCCAGCAGCTTGGGACAGCCCTCCTACGAGCAGTACTTC CASSLGQPSYEQYF
few TRBJ2-2 TRBD2 TRBV7-2 TGTGCCAGCAGCTTCGCTAGCGGGAACACCGGGGAGCTGTTTTTT CASSFASGNTGELFF